This is a list of T cell receptor beta chains from one sample in a study of beta chain features in type 1 diabetes. Clones were sequenced by immunoSEQ multiplex PCR, and TCRdb holds only the in-frame ones, with some missing. The sample comprises under 200,000 clones, 8% to 8.5% of which are singletons, and over 0.5% rests with the top ten. Source material: central memory CD4+ T cells from blood. These receptor sequences come from a woman under 30 with type 1 diabetes. The CDR3 runs from the conserved cysteine through the conserved F or W. Fields, in order: J gene, clone size, D gene, V gene, CDR3 protein, CDR3 DNA. The D gene is left open where the match is weak. For some rows the clone size is stated as once, few or many, or as a class when expanded; others skip it.

TRBJ2-1 - - TRBV4-1 CASSQDNRGAGFF TGCGCCAGCAGCCAAGATAATCGGGGGGCCGGGTTCTTC
TRBJ2-5 - TRBD2 TRBV6-5 CASGASGGTQYF TGTGCCAGCGGCGCAAGCGGGGGGACCCAGTACTTC
TRBJ2-7 few - TRBV7-2 CASSLGAVKYEQYF TGTGCCAGCAGCTTAGGCGCGGTCAAATACGAGCAGTACTTC
TRBJ2-1 - TRBD2 TRBV5-1 CASSSTGTSAYNEQFF TGCGCCAGCAGCTCCACCGGGACTAGCGCATACAATGAGCAGTTCTTC
TRBJ1-2 few TRBD1 TRBV27 CASSLSTGGNGYTF TGTGCCAGCAGTTTATCCACAGGGGGCAATGGCTACACCTTC
TRBJ1-1 few - TRBV5-1 CASSRQERNTEAFF TGCGCCAGCAGCCGACAGGAGAGGAACACTGAAGCTTTCTTT
TRBJ2-3 few TRBD2 TRBV4-2 CASSQLAGGTDTQYF TGTGCCAGCAGCCAACTAGCGGGAGGCACAGATACGCAGTATTTT
TRBJ2-1 - - TRBV11-2 CASSPGEGRHEQFF TGTGCCAGCAGCCCCGGGGAAGGGCGGCATGAGCAGTTCTTC
TRBJ1-1 few - TRBV29-1 CSATHQTGNTEAFF TGCAGCGCCACACATCAGACAGGGAACACTGAAGCTTTCTTT
TRBJ1-5 many TRBD1 TRBV29-1 CSVEGTGYDQPQHF TGCAGCGTTGAAGGGACAGGGTATGATCAGCCCCAGCATTTT
TRBJ1-5 - TRBD1 TRBV6-5 CASREQGHGSQPQHF TGTGCCAGCAGAGAACAGGGGCACGGGAGTCAGCCCCAGCATTTT
TRBJ1-4 - TRBD1 TRBV7-9 CASRPTGMDEKLFF TGTGCCAGCAGGCCGACAGGGATGGACGAAAAACTGTTTTTT
TRBJ1-4 few TRBD1 TRBV30 CAWGQGLAEEKLFF TGTGCCTGGGGACAGGGTTTGGCGGAGGAAAAACTGTTTTTT
TRBJ2-4 - - TRBV15 CATSRVPGDIQYF TGTGCCACCAGCAGAGTCCCAGGGGACATTCAGTACTTC
TRBJ2-1 - TRBD1 TRBV11-2 CASSSTGTYEQFF TGTGCCAGCAGCTCGACAGGGACCTATGAGCAGTTCTTC
TRBJ2-7 - TRBD1 TRBV9 CASSVDGQGGHEQYF TGTGCCAGCAGCGTAGATGGACAGGGGGGCCACGAGCAGTACTTC
TRBJ2-5 few - TRBV6-6 CASSKQPQETQYF TGTGCCAGCAGCAAACAACCACAGGAGACCCAGTACTTC